These 18 T cell receptor beta chains were sequenced from one sample in a study of T cell repertoires in cytomegalovirus infection (dated by TCRdb to the late 2010s). The sequencer was an Illumina HiSeq 1500. The public sequencing data were trimmed at Q25 with fastp and processed into clonotypes with MiXCR by TCRdb, which kept only in-frame beta chains. Records with the same CDR3 protein are collapsed into one entry carrying the most frequent genes and DNA. For this sample the table gives over 450,000 distinct CDR3 sequences, of which around 11% were detected only once. The ten largest clones add up to 10% to 13% of the sample. Sequences were obtained from PBMCs. Every receptor here comes from a human donor in good health (CMV status not recorded). Some clones in this sample may be carry-over from other donors' samples.

This clonotype was observed at least ten times. The chain employs TRBV7-3 and TRBJ2-3, with D unresolved. The CDR3 totals 16 residues. V was shortened by 1 base and J by 0 bases, with 11 bases between the two germline ends. Germline CDR1 is SGHTA and CDR2 is FQGTGA. The CDR3 region has the DNA TGTGCCAGCAGCTTAATGGGTAGTACTAGCACAGATACGCAGTATTTT. It translates to CASSLMGSTSTDTQYF.

This clonotype was picked up many times. The chain combines TRBV7-6 with TRBJ1-4, with a possible D match to TRBD1 (5 bases). Germline V gene lookup returns CDR1 SGHVS and CDR2 FNYEAQ. This CDR3 has 13 amino acids. Trimming stripped 6 bases from V and 6 bases from J, with 11 bases between. DNA for the CDR3: TGTGCCAGCAGGACAGATCATTATGAAAAACTGTTTTTT. Its translation: CASRTDHYEKLFF.

The V gene is TRBV7-8, the J gene TRBJ2-5, with 11 bases fitting TRBD1. CDR3 length: 16 residues. CDR1 and CDR2 (germline): SGHVS, FQNEAQ. After removal of 3 bases from V and 5 bases from J, the junction contained 8 bases not matched to a gene. CDR3 DNA sequence: TGTGCCAGCAGCTTTGGGACAGGGGGTGGGTTGGAGACCCAGTACTTC. Its protein is CASSFGTGGGLETQYF.

Many counts were recorded for this clonotype. The V gene is TRBV7-9, the J gene TRBJ1-3; D gene uncertain. CDR3 length: 12 residues. Trimming took 6 bases from V and 4 from J, leaving 7 bases between them. In germline, CDR1 is SEHNR, CDR2 FQNEAQ (reference sequence). CDR3 bases: TGTGCCAGCAGTCCCCCGGGAAACACCATATATTTT. Translation: CASSPPGNTIYF.

Only a few counts were recorded for this clonotype. V and J are TRBV20-1 and TRBJ1-3; a weak D match, TRBD1 (6 bases). CDR1 is DFQATT, CDR2 SNEGSKA, per germline (reference sequence). There are 15 residues in the CDR3. V lost 6 bases, J lost 4 bases, and 19 bases lay in between. This CDR3 is CSASSAGDYGNTIYF. The CDR3 nucleotides are TGCAGTGCCTCATCGGCAGGGGATTACGGAAACACCATATATTTT.

This chain's CDR3 is CASSLDVGAGEYF. As DNA, the CDR3 is TGTGCCAGCAGCTTAGACGTGGGGGCAGGGGAGTACTTC. The chain couples TRBV7-9 to TRBJ2-7; D might be TRBD1 (6 bases). Per germline, CDR1 SEHNR and CDR2 FQNEAQ (reference sequence). The CDR3 is 13 residues long. The V and J ends lost 1 base and 11 bases respectively, with 15 bases between them.

This clonotype has at least ten counts. The rearrangement joins TRBV11-2 to TRBJ2-2; D gene uncertain. V lost 5 bases, J lost 5 bases, and 9 bases lay in between. This CDR3 has 13 amino acids. Germline V lookup: CDR1 SGHAT, CDR2 FQNNGV. CDR3 sequence: CASSRRRTGELFF. The CDR3 DNA reads as TGTGCCAGCAGCCGACGTAGGACCGGGGAGCTGTTTTTT. Based on the CDR3 plus reference TRBV11-2 and TRBJ2-2, the full variable domain is EAGVAQSPRYKIIEKRQSVAFWCNPISGHATLYWYQQILGQGPKLLIQFQNNGVVDDSQLPKDRFSAERLKGVDSTLKIQPAKLEDSAVYLCASSRRRTGELFFGEGSRLTVL.

There are a few counts of this clonotype. J is TRBJ2-4 and V is TRBV29-1; D is possibly TRBD1 (6 bases). CDR1 is SQVTM, CDR2 ANQGSEA, per germline. The CDR3 runs to 15 residues. With 4 bases removed from V and 8 bases from J, the gap between germline ends came to 21 bases. CDR3 in amino acids: CSVAPGQSQSDIQYF. DNA for the CDR3: TGCAGCGTTGCCCCCGGACAGTCTCAATCCGACATTCAGTACTTC.

In its sample, this clonotype was seen a few times. The rearrangement links TRBV29-1 to TRBJ2-5; no definite D call. There are 13 residues in the CDR3. The V gene lost 7 bases and the J gene lost 0 bases, with 12 bases spanning the gap. Germline V gene lookup returns CDR1 SQVTM and CDR2 ANQGSEA. The CDR3 is CSAMGADQETQYF. The CDR3 nucleotides read TGCAGCGCCATGGGCGCGGACCAAGAGACCCAGTACTTC. Drawing the rest from reference TRBV29-1 and TRBJ2-5, the complete variable domain is SAVISQKPSRDICQRGTSLTIQCQVDSQVTMMFWYRQQPGQSLTLIATANQGSEATYESGFVIDKFPISRPNLTFSTLTVSNMSPEDSSIYLCSAMGADQETQYFGPGTRLLVL.

This clonotype was found many times. The chain is built from TRBV7-2 and TRBJ2-3; possibly TRBD1 or TRBD2 for D (5 bases each). Germline V gene lookup returns CDR1 SGHTA and CDR2 FQGNSA. The CDR3 has 12 residues. V was shortened by 6 bases and J by 8 bases, with 12 bases between the two germline ends. This CDR3 is CASRSERGTQYF. CDR3 nucleotide sequence: TGTGCCAGCAGGTCTGAGAGGGGTACGCAGTATTTT.

As to this clonotype: This clone may be a read error of a much larger clone one base away. V is TRBV4-2 and J is TRBJ1-1; D is uncertain. This CDR3 contains 15 residues. The germline CDR1 and CDR2 sequences are LGHNA and YNFKEQ. In nucleotides, the CDR3 is TGTGCCAGCAGCCAATTGGGTCGCGAGGGCACTGAAGCTTACTTT. Its protein product is CASSQLGREGTEAYF.

This clonotype was picked up many times. The chain uses TRBV4-2 and TRBJ2-7, with D maybe TRBD1 (6 bases). The CDR3 is made up of 15 amino acids. Germline lookup yields CDR1 LGHNA and CDR2 YNFKEQ. V gave up 2 bases and J gave up 2 bases, with 13 bases separating them. CDR3: CASSQIQGSTYEQYF. CDR3 coding DNA: TGTGCCAGCAGCCAAATACAGGGTTCTACCTACGAGCAGTACTTC.

CDR3 residues: CSALWGVGDTQYF. The CDR3 DNA sequence: TGCAGTGCCCTGTGGGGGGTGGGAGATACGCAGTATTTT. J is TRBJ2-3 and V is TRBV20-1; possibly TRBD2 for D (6 bases). This CDR3 contains 13 residues. CDR1 and CDR2 (germline): DFQATT, SNEGSKA (reference sequence). Trimming took off 6 bases at V and 5 bases at J, with 15 bases between the two ends.

The chain carries TRBV28 and TRBJ2-7, with unresolved D. The V gene's germline CDR1 is MDHEN and CDR2 SYDVKM. The CDR3 runs 16 residues. V was clipped by 4 bases and J by 3 bases, with 19 bases between them. DNA for the CDR3: TGTGCCAGCAGTTCCCCCCGGGCCCATAGATTCTACGAGCAGTACTTC. This codes for CASSSPRAHRFYEQYF.

This clonotype has a count of ten or more. The J gene is TRBJ2-1, the V gene TRBV2, with D uncertain. This CDR3 has 12 amino acids. Trimming pared 6 bases from V and 8 bases from J, leaving 11 bases between. Germline V gene data show CDR1 as SNHLY and CDR2 as FYNNEI. The DNA of the CDR3 is TGTGCCAGCAGAGACCCAGGCGATGAGCAGTTCTTC. This gives the protein CASRDPGDEQFF.

This clonotype was counted ten times or more. V gene TRBV7-9 combines with J gene TRBJ2-3, with D uncertain. Germline V gene sequence: CDR1 SEHNR, CDR2 FQNEAQ (reference sequence). The CDR3 has 13 residues. The V end lost 5 bases, the J end lost 8 bases, and 14 bases lay between the germline ends. CDR3 DNA sequence: TGTGCCAGCAGCCCCAGGTCACAGCGTACGCAGTATTTT. Residues: CASSPRSQRTQYF. Full variable domain (outside the CDR3, taken from reference TRBV7-9 and TRBJ2-3): DTGVSQNPRHKITKRGQNVTFRCDPISEHNRLYWYRQTLGQGPEFLTYFQNEAQLEKSRLLSDRFSAERPKGSFSTLEIQRTEQGDSAMYLCASSPRSQRTQYFGPGTRLTVL.

This clonotype was detected many times. The chain's CDR3 is CSVDGGGETGELFF. The CDR3 DNA sequence: TGCAGCGTTGACGGCGGGGGCGAAACCGGGGAGCTGTTTTTT. The V and J genes are TRBV29-1 and TRBJ2-2; D perhaps matches TRBD2 (7 bases). V gave up 3 bases and J gave up 5 bases, with 13 bases separating them. CDR3 length: 14 amino acids. Germline V lookup: CDR1 SQVTM, CDR2 ANQGSEA.

As to this clonotype: A much bigger clone sits one base away, suggesting this may be a read error. The chain carries TRBV19 and TRBJ1-2; D gene uncertain. Germline CDR1 and CDR2: LNHDA and SQIVND (reference sequence). The CDR3 length is 14 residues. CDR3 sequence (DNA): TGTGCCAGTAGTATGCCCAGCAAACGCTATGACTACACCTTC. This sequence encodes CASSMPSKRYDYTF.